This note documents a single TCR beta chain sequence. The antigen it binds to is not known. No base-level quality is on record; no much larger clone is a single base apart. The CDR3 regions of human TCRbeta chains were analyzed by immunosequencing. Under the source paper's analysis protocol: Repertoire TCRs were matched against a reference library of SARS-CoV-2-specific TCRs generated with the MIRA antigen-specificity platform. Breadth was defined as the fraction of unique TCRs that were SARS-CoV-2-associated. Depth was defined as the fraction of total T cells that were SARS-CoV-2-associated. Using the MIRA data, every spike-specific TCR was mapped to the spike region that the TCR reacted to and assigned to either a CD4 or a CD8 class. Log10-transformed breadth and depth values were compared by one-way ANOVA with Sidak's multiple comparisons tests. The clones in this table, taken by TCRdb from immuneACCESS, are in-frame only. Not every clone is retained; where verified, under half of the shortfall comes from an unresolved V gene, and the cause of the rest is unknown. That table supplies the V and J calls and clone size; D and trimming were determined from the DNA. This sample gives approximately 130,000 clones in total; roughly 90% of them show up just once. The top ten clonotypes cover around 5% of the sample.

This sample was taken from a study of T cell responses to AZD1222 COVID-19 vaccine (dated by TCRdb to about 2021). Some background on the complete study: TCR sequencing covered fewer than 250 trial participants: 207 given two doses of AZD1222 and some 25 given two doses of MenACWY control vaccine. Trial participants were enrolled by age into subgroups of 18-55, 56-69 and 70-plus years, and roughly 160, 29 and 62 TCR-sequenced participants, respectively, were included in these subgroups.

The time point label of this sample denotes: about 28 days (+/-7) after the second vaccine dose. AZD1222 recipients given second doses at about 4 weeks or at about 12 weeks were pooled, since spike-specific TCR depth and breadth were not found to differ between the two schedules. Samples from vaccinated people were obtained from the UK trials COV001 and COV002, which included a single-blind randomized controlled phase 2/3 trial of AZD1222 (ChAdOx1 nCoV-19) in healthy adults. Trial participant PBMC samples were collected at day 0 and day 28 after the second dose for TCRbeta chain sequencing. Overall study results and their limits: The 56-69-year group was small, and its depth increase did not reach significance, likely because of low power. Conclusions about previously exposed vaccinees are limited, since just six AZD1222 recipients were seropositive for SARS-CoV-2 at baseline. After two AZD1222 doses, spike-specific TCR breadth and depth were significantly higher than at day 0 and than in MenACWY recipients. Most participants were white British and females outnumbered males, and the authors suggested that clonal diversity may have been underestimated. CD4 TCRs associated with the vaccine covered the entire spike protein, and the dominant responses were in regions 160-218 and 743-854. Because no samples from the day 14 peak response were available, repertoires could be characterized only after the peak T cell response. Reportedly, close to half of the unique spike-specific TCRs recognized epitopes lying outside the regions that are mutated in the B.1.351 and B.1.1.7 variants.

Via the germline V gene, CDR1 is MGHRA and CDR2 YSYEKL. The CDR3 goes from the cysteine to the phenylalanine over 16 residues. The entry retains the CDR3 DNA only, 48 bases that are in frame from base 1. Trimming at the junction amounts to 4 bases on V and 0 bases on J, and the germline ends lie 12 bases apart. The sequence was obtained from an adult who received the AZD1222 COVID-19 vaccine. The specimen comprised peripheral blood, sampled 28 days after the second AZD1222 dose. The V and J genes are TRBV4-1 and TRBJ2-2; the D gene is perhaps TRBD2, from 6 matching bases. The DNA sequence is as follows: TGCGCCAGCAGCCCCGAGGGGAGGTCGAACACCGGGGAGCTGTTTTTT. This encodes CASSPEGRSNTGELFF.